This T cell receptor (beta chain) was retrieved from a study of shared clonotypes between healthy human individuals. The study separated CD4+ cells into CD45RA+ naive and CD45RA-negative memory subsets. Study-level results: Depth of sequencing was expected to influence donor clonotype sharing. The sharing of 4.5% to 6.5% of naive CD4 clonotypes was seen across a handful of donors.

Trimming took 4 bases from V and 6 from J; bases not matched to a gene: 9. Germline V gene sequence: CDR1 ENHRY, CDR2 SYGVKD. The CDR3 has 16 amino acids. Profiled with immunoSEQ multiplex PCR; TCRdb holds only in-frame clones, not every one. The sample has about 2.4 million clones, just over 90% seen once. The table lists this clone with a count of one. The target antigen is unknown. The source is a man aged 18 to 35 in good health. Sequencing was done on a sample of naive CD4+ T cells sorted from blood. The subset denotes: CD45RA+ positively selected. The chain combines TRBV10-3 with TRBJ1-2; 12 positions agree with TRBD1. CDR3 sequence: CAISGWGTGGYDGYTF. CDR3 nucleotides: TGTGCCATCAGTGGGTGGGGGACAGGGGGCTACGATGGCTACACCTTC.